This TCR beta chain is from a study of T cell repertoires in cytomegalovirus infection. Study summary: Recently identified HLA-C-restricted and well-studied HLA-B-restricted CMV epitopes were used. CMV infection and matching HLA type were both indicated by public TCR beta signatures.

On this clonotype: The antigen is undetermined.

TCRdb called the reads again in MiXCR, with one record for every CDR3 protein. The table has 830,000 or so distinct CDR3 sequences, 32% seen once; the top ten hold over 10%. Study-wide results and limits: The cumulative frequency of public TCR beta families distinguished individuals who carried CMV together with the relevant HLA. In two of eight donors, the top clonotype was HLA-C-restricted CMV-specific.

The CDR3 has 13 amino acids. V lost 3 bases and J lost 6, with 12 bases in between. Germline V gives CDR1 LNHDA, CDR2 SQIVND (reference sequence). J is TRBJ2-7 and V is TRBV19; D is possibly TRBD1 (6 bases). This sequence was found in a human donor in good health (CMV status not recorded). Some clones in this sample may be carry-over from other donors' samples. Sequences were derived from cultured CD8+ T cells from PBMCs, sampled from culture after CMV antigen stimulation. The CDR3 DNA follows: TGTGCCAGTAGTATTAGTCCAGGGGCCGAGCAGTACTTC. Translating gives CASSISPGAEQYF.